This TCR beta chain was recovered during a study of OX40 agonist ivuxolimab in advanced cancers. Overall study: Those enrolled were about 80% male, with a mean age of around 58 years and ages from roughly 23 to 80.

With respect to this clone: Its matching antigen is unknown.

Produced via immunoSEQ multiplex PCR; TCRdb's table is partial and in-frame only. Counted here are about 62,000 clones, about four fifths occurring once; the ten biggest clones make up more than 5.5%. General study points: Circulating CD4+ and CD8+ T cells showed clonal expansion by week 6 at 0.1 to 3.0 mg/kg. Expanded clones tended on average to be more numerous among CD8+ T cells than CD4+.

CDR1 is SGDLS and CDR2 is YYNGEE in the germline V gene. The trim removed 0 bases at V and 8 bases at J, leaving 9 bases unmatched. The CDR3 runs to 18 residues. The receptor comes from an adult with an advanced solid tumor such as melanoma, head and neck, liver or kidney cancer. The sample here was CD4+ or CD8+ T cells sorted from blood, taken in a trial of the OX40 agonist ivuxolimab. The chain combines TRBV9 with TRBJ2-1; 15 bases are a match to TRBD2. CDR3 in amino acids: CASSVVGLAGGPSHEQFF. The CDR3 DNA reads as TGTGCCAGCAGCGTAGTAGGACTAGCGGGAGGGCCTTCTCATGAGCAGTTCTTC. Filled out from reference TRBV9 and TRBJ2-1, the complete variable domain reads DSGVTQTPKHLITATGQRVTLRCSPRSGDLSVYWYQQSLDQGLQFLIQYYNGEERAKGNILERFSAQQFPDLHSELNLSSLELGDSALYFCASSVVGLAGGPSHEQFFGPGTRLTVL.